At least ten counts were recorded for the clone carrying this TCR beta chain. In this cohort, patients with other autoimmune diseases, uncontrolled infections, pregnancy or lactation were excluded. Someone took the PBMCs out of roughly 10 ml of fresh peripheral blood. The data stem from a study of Graves' ophthalmopathy and Graves' hyperthyroidism. Study overall: Before any treatment, peripheral blood was taken at the initial diagnosis.

RNA transcripts yielded amplified TCR beta CDR3 regions. First-round RT-PCR with HTBI primers preceded a second-round multiplex PCR. TCRdb re-called the multiplex PCR reads through MiXCR, storing one row per CDR3 protein. The profile covers over 500,000 distinct CDR3 sequences, with about a fifth appearing a single time and around 6.9% taken by the ten largest. The CDR3 loop spans 14 amino acids. Germline V gives CDR1 LNHDA, CDR2 SQIVND (reference sequence). The V and J ends lost 4 bases and 3 bases respectively, with 13 bases between them. The receptor was isolated from a woman between 18 and 30 years old with stable Graves' hyperthyroidism. Some clones in this sample may be carry-over from other donors' samples. Sequencing was carried out using peripheral blood. The genes are TRBV19 and TRBJ2-7, with D tentatively TRBD1 (6 bases). The CDR3 protein is CASSTPGHSYEQYF. CDR3 sequence (DNA): TGTGCCAGTAGTACCCCGGGACATAGCTACGAGCAGTACTTC.